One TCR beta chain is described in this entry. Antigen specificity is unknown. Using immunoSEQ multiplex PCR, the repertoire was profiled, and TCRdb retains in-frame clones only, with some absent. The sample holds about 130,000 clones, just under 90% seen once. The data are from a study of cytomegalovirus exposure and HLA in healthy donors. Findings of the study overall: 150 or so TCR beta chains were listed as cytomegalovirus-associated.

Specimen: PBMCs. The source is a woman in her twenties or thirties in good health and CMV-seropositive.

For the CDR3, the DNA is TGTGCCAGCAGTTCACAGGGTTTTGGCAATCAGCCCCAGCATTTT. Its translation: CASSSQGFGNQPQHF. The chain carries TRBV28 and TRBJ1-5; D might be TRBD1 (6 bases). The CDR3 runs to 15 residues. CDR1 is MDHEN and CDR2 is SYDVKM in the germline V gene. The ends were cut back, 4 bases at V and 2 bases at J, with 12 bases in the middle.